The 12 T cell receptor beta chains below come from one sample, sequenced in a study of cytomegalovirus exposure and HLA in healthy donors. This table comes from immunoSEQ multiplex PCR, and its TCRdb copy is limited to in-frame clones, with some not included. Of around 150,000 clones detected, 89% appear once; the ten largest clones hold around 4.4%. Sequencing was performed on PBMCs. The receptors here all came from a man younger than 30 in good health and CMV-seropositive.

V gene TRBV18 combines with J gene TRBJ1-3; the D gene is possibly TRBD1 (6 bases). V shed 3 bases and J shed 0 bases, with 15 bases lying between them. From germline, CDR1 is KGHSH and CDR2 LQKENI. The CDR3 extends over 17 amino acids. DNA for the CDR3: TGTGCCAGCTCACCTCTTCGGGGGGCTACCTCTGGAAACACCATATATTTT. Protein product: CASSPLRGATSGNTIYF. The full variable domain, completed using reference TRBV18 and TRBJ1-3, is NAGVMQNPRHLVRRRGQEARLRCSPMKGHSHVYWYRQLPEEGLKFMVYLQKENIIDESGMPKERFSAEFPKEGPSILRIQQVVRGDSAAYFCASSPLRGATSGNTIYFGEGSWLTVV.

The V gene is TRBV4-1, the J gene TRBJ2-3; TRBD2 might be the D (6 bases). Looked up from germline, CDR1 is MGHRA and CDR2 is YSYEKL. The CDR3 runs 15 residues. V shed 0 bases and J shed 3 bases, with 10 bases lying between them. For the CDR3, the DNA is TGCGCCAGCAGCCAAGAGGGACTTGGGACAGATACGCAGTATTTT. This codes for CASSQEGLGTDTQYF.

CDR3 sequence (DNA): TGTGCCAGCAGAATTAGCGGGAGCTCCTACAATGAGCAGTTCTTC. This gives the protein CASRISGSSYNEQFF. This chain links TRBV6-1 with TRBJ2-1; 9 nucleotides align to TRBD2. The V segment lost 6 bases and the J segment 0 bases; nucleotides outside the gene matches: 3. CDR3 length equals 15 residues. Germline V gives CDR1 MNHNS, CDR2 SASEGT.

The J gene is TRBJ2-3, the V gene TRBV11-3; D perhaps matches TRBD2 (5 bases). Germline CDR1 is SGHNT and CDR2 is YENEEA. This CDR3 has 14 amino acids. Trimming shortened V by 0 bases and J by 4 bases, and 8 bases separated the two germline ends. The CDR3 nucleotides read TGTGCCAGCAGCTTAGAGAGCGGAGCAGATACGCAGTATTTT. It is translated as CASSLESGADTQYF.

This chain joins TRBV6-1 and TRBJ2-3; D not certain. The CDR3 is 15 amino acids. Germline CDR1 reads MNHNS; CDR2 reads SASEGT. The V end was cut by 4 bases, the J end by 0 bases, with 11 bases between. For the CDR3, the DNA is TGTGCCAGCAGTGTTGGAGTAACTAGCACAGATACGCAGTATTTT. It translates to CASSVGVTSTDTQYF.

The chain uses TRBV11-2 and TRBJ2-7; TRBD1 matches 7 bases. Germline V gene sequence: CDR1 SGHAT, CDR2 FQNNGV. Trimming removed 2 bases from V and 7 bases from J; junction bases left unmatched: 8. The CDR3 has 14 residues. In nucleotides, the CDR3 is TGTGCCAGCAGCTTACTCTGGACAGGCAGTGAGCAGTACTTC. Its translation: CASSLLWTGSEQYF.

The chain joins TRBV11-2 to TRBJ2-5, with 7 bases that match TRBD2. V shed 4 bases, J shed 0 bases, and the junction held 8 bases outside the gene matches. From germline, CDR1 is SGHAT and CDR2 FQNNGV. The CDR3 is 16 residues long. The DNA of the CDR3 is TGTGCCAGCAGCTCTTATAGCGGGTTTAACCAAGAGACCCAGTACTTC. Its translation is CASSSYSGFNQETQYF.

This rearrangement joins TRBV6-4 to TRBJ2-3; 10 nucleotides agree with TRBD1. Germline CDR1 MRHNA, CDR2 SNTAGT. The CDR3 contains 14 residues. The V and J ends lost 6 bases and 3 bases, in that order; junction bases with no gene match: 3. CDR3 coding DNA: TGTGCCAGCAGCCGGGACAGGGGAACAGATACGCAGTATTTT. Its translation: CASSRDRGTDTQYF.

This chain uses TRBV6-6 with TRBJ2-7; D is unclear. Looked up from germline, CDR1 is MNHNY and CDR2 is SVGAGI (reference sequence). This CDR3 contains 15 residues. With 4 bases removed from V and 4 bases from J, the gap between germline ends came to 17 bases. Here the CDR3 DNA reads TGTGCCAGCAGTTCCCCGACCTCTAGTCGATACGAGCAGTACTTC. Protein: CASSSPTSSRYEQYF.

The chain joins TRBV28 to TRBJ1-1; D might be TRBD1 (5 bases). The CDR3 loop spans 14 amino acids. Germline values: CDR1 MDHEN, CDR2 SYDVKM. Trimming left V 7 bases short and J 2 bases short, with 14 bases between. The CDR3 sequence is CASIKARDNTEAFF. In DNA, the CDR3 is TGTGCCAGCATAAAGGCCAGGGATAACACTGAAGCTTTCTTT.

The rearrangement joins TRBV7-9 to TRBJ1-2; 7 nucleotides line up with TRBD1. The germline gives CDR1 SEHNR, CDR2 FQNEAQ (reference sequence). This CDR3 spans 14 amino acids. Trimming cost V 4 bases and J 4 bases; bases outside gene matches: 6. For the CDR3, the DNA is TGTGCCAGCAGCTCGCAGGGGGTACCCTATGGCTACACCTTC. This gives the protein CASSSQGVPYGYTF.

The chain employs TRBV19 and TRBJ2-7; D perhaps matches TRBD2 (6 bases). Trimming cost V 0 bases and J 3 bases, with 12 bases left between them. Germline V CDR1 and CDR2: LNHDA, SQIVND (reference sequence). The CDR3 runs to 15 residues. CDR3 DNA: TGTGCCAGTAGTATAGACTCGCGGGACCTCTACGAGCAGTACTTC. This codes for CASSIDSRDLYEQYF. Variable domain in full (rest from reference TRBV19 and TRBJ2-7): DGGITQSPKYLFRKEGQNVTLSCEQNLNHDAMYWYRQDPGQGLRLIYYSQIVNDFQKGDIAEGYSVSREKKESFPLTVTSAQKNPTAFYLCASSIDSRDLYEQYFGPGTRLTVT.